This entry describes one T cell receptor beta chain. This entry is derived from a study of blood T cell repertoires in COVID-19. Background on the study: PBMCs, B-cell-depleted T cells, or T cells provided the cDNA or gDNA that made up the material.

Only in-frame clones appear in the TCRdb table, and some are missing; sequencing was by immunoSEQ multiplex PCR. The data contain fewer than 200,000 clones, approximately 91% of them singletons. V shed 6 bases, J shed 5 bases, and the junction held 4 bases outside the gene matches. From germline, CDR1 is LNHDA and CDR2 SQIVND (reference sequence). The CDR3 is 13 residues long. This receptor was identified in a man aged 18-30 years with COVID-19, enrolled during active disease. The sequencing input was peripheral blood. The chain employs TRBV19 and TRBJ2-3, with 8 bases fitting TRBD2. The CDR3 loop reads CASRRLAGDTQYF. CDR3 nucleotides: TGTGCCAGTAGGAGGCTAGCGGGAGATACGCAGTATTTT. The full variable domain, rest sourced from reference TRBV19 and TRBJ2-3, is DGGITQSPKYLFRKEGQNVTLSCEQNLNHDAMYWYRQDPGQGLRLIYYSQIVNDFQKGDIAEGYSVSREKKESFPLTVTSAQKNPTAFYLCASRRLAGDTQYFGPGTRLTVL.